Listed below are T cell receptor beta chains from one sample, sequenced in a study of blood T cells in healthy people across ages. TCRdb reprocessed the 5' RACE reads with MiXCR, giving one entry per CDR3 protein. The data hold more than 1,000,000 distinct CDR3 sequences, with about 23% observed a single time. These data were also filed under a second study, of T cells of mothers and their children.

Sequencing used blood. These TCRs come from a girl aged 2-10 years in good health. Both conserved end residues are part of each CDR3. The D gene is left open where the match is weak. Clone size, where shown, is once, few, many, or a class for clones that have expanded.

TRBJ2-4	15	TRBV13	TRBD1	few	CASSSTGTDKNIQYF	TGTGCCAGCAGCTCAACCGGGACAGACAAAAACATTCAGTACTTC
TRBJ2-2	16	TRBV20-1	TRBD2	NA	CSARDRASGLTGGLFF	TGCAGTGCTAGAGATCGGGCTAGCGGTCTCACCGGGGGGCTGTTTTTT
TRBJ1-4	12	TRBV25-1	NA	NA	CASSPQGWLLFF	TGTGCCAGCAGTCCGCAAGGGTGGTTGCTGTTTTTT
TRBJ2-1	14	TRBV7-3	NA	NA	CASRETPGGSEQFF	TGTGCCAGCAGAGAAACGCCTGGGGGCTCTGAGCAGTTCTTC
TRBJ2-7	15	TRBV9	NA	few	CASSPWGGAPYEQYF	TGTGCCAGCAGCCCTTGGGGGGGGGCCCCATACGAGCAGTACTTC
TRBJ2-1	15	TRBV28	TRBD1	NA	CASNPGDRVSSEQFF	TGTGCCAGCAACCCGGGGGACAGGGTTTCTAGTGAGCAGTTCTTC
TRBJ2-1	14	TRBV12-3/TRBV12-4	NA	NA	CASSHRGYPSEQFF	TGTGCCAGCAGCCACCGGGGGTATCCCAGTGAGCAGTTCTTC
TRBJ2-5	14	TRBV14	TRBD1	few	CASSQGQGRKTQYF	TGTGCCAGCAGCCAAGGACAGGGTAGGAAGACCCAGTACTTC
TRBJ2-7	14	TRBV10-3	TRBD2	NA	CATSGLADWHEQYF	TGTGCCACCTCGGGACTAGCGGATTGGCACGAGCAGTACTTC
TRBJ2-7	13	TRBV20-1	NA	NA	CSASVSGLGEQYF	TGCAGTGCTAGTGTCTCTGGCCTAGGGGAGCAGTACTTC
TRBJ2-1	14	TRBV5-8	NA	NA	CASSGRASYNEQFF	TGTGCCAGCAGTGGCAGGGCGTCCTACAATGAGCAGTTCTTC
TRBJ1-1	13	TRBV6-1	NA	NA	CASRGDLNTEAFF	TGTGCCAGCAGGGGAGATTTGAACACTGAAGCTTTCTTT
TRBJ2-7	13	TRBV10-3	NA	few	CAITGEGFGEQYF	TGTGCCATCACCGGAGAGGGGTTTGGCGAGCAGTACTTC
TRBJ2-2	14	TRBV11-2	NA	few	CASSEGINAGELFF	TGTGCCAGCAGCGAGGGAATTAACGCCGGGGAGCTGTTTTTT
TRBJ2-7	11	TRBV29-1	NA	NA	CSVAKAYEQYF	TGCAGCGTTGCCAAAGCCTACGAGCAGTACTTC
TRBJ2-3	11	TRBV20-1	NA	NA	CSVLVLDTQYF	TGCAGTGTCTTAGTCTTAGATACGCAGTATTTT
TRBJ2-1	14	TRBV4-1	TRBD2	NA	CATSSSGRERGVFF	TGCGCCACGTCGTCTAGCGGGAGGGAGAGAGGGGTGTTCTTC
TRBJ1-5	15	TRBV12-3/TRBV12-4	NA	NA	CASSFAGGNNQPQHF	TGTGCCAGCAGTTTCGCGGGGGGTAACAATCAGCCCCAGCATTTT
TRBJ2-1	21	TRBV7-8	TRBD2	few	CASSLDTSGGARWVSYNEQFF	TGTGCCAGCAGCTTAGATACTAGCGGGGGGGCCAGATGGGTGTCCTACAATGAGCAGTTCTTC
TRBJ2-7	15	TRBV11-1	TRBD1	few	CASSFLADRGNEQYF	TGTGCCAGCAGCTTTTTGGCGGACAGGGGTAACGAGCAGTACTTC
TRBJ2-5	14	TRBV3-1	NA	few	CASPNLGIQETQYF	TGTGCCAGCCCTAATCTAGGGATCCAAGAGACCCAGTACTTC
TRBJ1-1	12	TRBV21-1	NA	few	CASSLHGDEAFF	TGTGCCAGCAGCCTTCATGGGGACGAAGCTTTCTTT
TRBJ2-7	15	TRBV4-2	NA	few	CASSQEIAGTYEQYF	TGTGCCAGCAGCCAAGAAATAGCCGGGACCTACGAGCAGTACTTC
TRBJ2-1	15	TRBV4-1	NA	NA	CASSFGLEGGNEQFF	TGCGCCAGCAGCTTCGGACTAGAAGGGGGCAATGAGCAGTTCTTC
TRBJ1-2	14	TRBV28	NA	NA	CASSFYPGDLGYTF	TGTGCCAGCAGTTTTTATCCAGGGGATTTGGGCTACACCTTC
TRBJ1-2	15	TRBV3-1	NA	few	CASSPFQGTNYGYTF	TGTGCCAGCAGCCCATTCCAGGGAACTAACTATGGCTACACCTTC
TRBJ2-3	17	TRBV4-3	TRBD2	NA	CASSQDLLGGGTDTQYF	TGCGCCAGCAGCCAAGACCTGCTCGGGGGGGGCACAGATACGCAGTATTTT
TRBJ1-1	17	TRBV27	TRBD1	NA	CASSSPIRQGTNTEAFF	TGTGCCAGCAGTTCCCCCATCAGACAGGGGACGAACACTGAAGCTTTCTTT
TRBJ2-1	15	TRBV7-3	NA	NA	CASSTSAGSYNEQFF	TGTGCCAGCAGCACCTCCGCGGGATCCTACAATGAGCAGTTCTTC
TRBJ2-5	12	TRBV7-9	NA	few	CATEGDQETQYF	TGTGCCACCGAGGGGGACCAAGAGACCCAGTACTTC
TRBJ2-5	10	TRBV18	NA	few	CASSNGTQYF	TGTGCCAGCTCAAACGGGACCCAGTACTTC
TRBJ2-7	11	TRBV6-6	NA	NA	CASSIAYEQYF	TGTGCCAGCAGTATAGCCTACGAGCAGTACTTC
TRBJ2-5	14	TRBV20-1	NA	NA	CSASPQWAEETQYF	TGCAGTGCTAGCCCCCAATGGGCGGAAGAGACCCAGTACTTC
TRBJ1-1	15	TRBV5-6	TRBD1	NA	CASSSGTGDTTEAFF	TGTGCCAGCAGCTCGGGGACAGGGGATACCACTGAAGCTTTCTTT
TRBJ2-1	17	TRBV9	NA	NA	CASSVALIAMGGNEQFF	TGTGCCAGCAGCGTAGCGCTCATAGCGATGGGCGGCAATGAGCAGTTCTTC
TRBJ2-3	15	TRBV13	TRBD2	NA	CASSTAGGLADTQYF	TGTGCCAGCAGTACAGCGGGGGGGCTGGCAGATACGCAGTATTTT
TRBJ1-2	16	TRBV6-5	TRBD1	NA	CASSYEGQGKLYGYTF	TGTGCCAGCAGTTACGAGGGACAGGGAAAACTATATGGCTACACCTTC
TRBJ2-7	14	TRBV9	NA	once	CASSVDLGSYEQYF	TGTGCCAGCAGCGTAGATTTGGGGTCCTACGAGCAGTACTTC
TRBJ2-7	18	TRBV4-3	TRBD2	NA	CASSQEYLAGGFLYEQYF	TGCGCCAGCAGCCAAGAGTACCTAGCGGGGGGTTTCCTTTACGAGCAGTACTTC
TRBJ2-5	13	TRBV27	NA	NA	CASSPQGPGTQYF	TGTGCCAGCAGTCCCCAGGGGCCCGGGACCCAGTACTTC
TRBJ1-5	15	TRBV7-2	NA	NA	CASSLAGGQAGPQHF	TGTGCCAGCAGCTTAGCTGGCGGGCAGGCTGGGCCCCAGCATTTT
TRBJ1-1	13	TRBV29-1	NA	NA	CSVDEGRNTEAFF	TGCAGCGTTGACGAGGGAAGGAACACTGAAGCTTTCTTT
TRBJ2-5	17	TRBV27	TRBD2	few	CASSLSASGSLWETQYF	TGTGCCAGCAGTTTATCGGCTAGCGGGAGTCTGTGGGAGACCCAGTACTTC
TRBJ1-2	11	TRBV15	NA	few	CATSRESSVTF	TGTGCCACCAGCAGAGAATCGTCGGTTACCTTC
TRBJ2-5	14	TRBV2	NA	NA	CASNTDLNQETQYF	TGTGCCAGCAACACAGACTTAAATCAAGAGACCCAGTACTTC